This T cell receptor beta chain is from a study of T cells in Graves' hyperthyroidism and ophthalmopathy. The germline gives CDR1 SGHNT, CDR2 YYREEE (reference sequence). This CDR3 is built from 16 residues. V lost 0 bases to trimming and J lost 5 bases, with 17 bases between them. Authors of the study amplified TCR beta CDR3 regions from RNA transcripts. Using the HTBI primer set, a first-round RT-PCR was run on the TCR CDR3. TCRdb re-called the multiplex PCR reads with MiXCR, one entry per CDR3 protein. The sample includes 550,000 to 850,000 distinct CDR3 sequences, around 20% seen only once; the top ten take over 15%.

This TCR was sampled from a woman in her forties or fifties with Graves' hyperthyroidism that later progressed to Graves' ophthalmopathy. The chain employs TRBV5-4 and TRBJ1-1; D remains ambiguous. Sequencing was performed on blood. The CDR3 here is CASSLDPAGTGTEAFF. The DNA for the CDR3 is TGTGCCAGCAGCTTGGATCCCGCAGGTACCGGTACTGAAGCTTTCTTT.